One and the same sample provided the 25 T cell receptor beta chains below, sequenced in a study of PD-1 blockade in classical Hodgkin lymphoma. Each patient's relapse followed autologous stem cell transplantation, and brentuximab vedotin exposure varied. Using immunoSEQ multiplex PCR, the repertoire was profiled, and TCRdb retains in-frame clones only, with some absent. The sample yields more than 50,000 clones, about two thirds seen once. The sample was peripheral blood mononuclear cells (PBMCs), taken before the second cycle of nivolumab. These receptors all come from a human donor with classical Hodgkin lymphoma.

The chain combines TRBV4-1 with TRBJ2-3; D is unclear. The CDR3 has 12 amino acids. V gave up 3 bases and J gave up 2 bases, with 3 bases separating them. CDR1 MGHRA and CDR2 YSYEKL come from the germline V gene. The CDR3 coding sequence is TGCGCCAGCAGCCAGGACACAGATACGCAGTATTTT. Its translation is CASSQDTDTQYF.

This clone was found a few times. The J gene is TRBJ1-1, the V gene TRBV4-1; tentative D call: TRBD1 (5 bases). V lost 4 bases to trimming and J lost 0 bases, with 9 bases between them. The CDR3 is 14 amino acids. Germline CDR1 MGHRA, CDR2 YSYEKL. This chain's CDR3 is CASSPQEMNTEAFF. CDR3 coding DNA: TGCGCCAGCAGCCCACAGGAAATGAACACTGAAGCTTTCTTT.

This clone has only a few counts. The chain has TRBV14 and TRBJ2-3; 9 nucleotides line up with TRBD1. Looked up from germline, CDR1 is SGHDN and CDR2 is FVKESK. Germline trimming cut 4 bases from V and 2 bases from J; bases unmatched to any gene: 1. The CDR3 covers 14 residues. Here the CDR3 reads CASSRDRATDTQYF. The CDR3 bases are TGTGCCAGCAGCCGGGACAGGGCCACAGATACGCAGTATTTT. Supplemented by reference TRBV14 and TRBJ2-3, the full variable domain reads EAGVTQFPSHSVIEKGQTVTLRCDPISGHDNLYWYRRVMGKEIKFLLHFVKESKQDESGMPNNRFLAERTGGTYSTLKVQPAELEDSGVYFCASSRDRATDTQYFGPGTRLTVL.

The genes are TRBV9 and TRBJ2-1, with 11 bases that match TRBD2. The CDR3 consists of 15 residues. Losses at the gene ends were 0 bases for V and 6 bases for J; bases not matched to a gene: 2. The germline V gene encodes CDR1 SGDLS and CDR2 YYNGEE. The CDR3 region is CASSVGLAGSNEQFF. CDR3 DNA: TGTGCCAGCAGCGTAGGACTAGCGGGATCCAATGAGCAGTTCTTC.

This chain uses TRBV12-5 with TRBJ2-1; no definite D call. The CDR3 has 16 amino acids. V was pared by 0 bases and J by 0 bases, with 9 bases between. Per the germline V gene, CDR1 is LGHNT and CDR2 is FRNRAP. In DNA form, the CDR3 reads TGTGCTAGTGGTTTGGTAATCGGCCGCTCCTACAATGAGCAGTTCTTC. It is translated as CASGLVIGRSYNEQFF. The full variable domain, with the rest looked up from reference TRBV12-5 and TRBJ2-1, is DARVTQTPRHKVTEMGQEVTMRCQPILGHNTVFWYRQTMMQGLELLAYFRNRAPLDDSGMPKDRFSAEMPDATLATLKIQPSEPRDSAVYFCASGLVIGRSYNEQFFGPGTRLTVL.

The chain couples TRBV4-1 to TRBJ2-7; 7 positions agree with TRBD1. The CDR3 contains 14 residues. Trimming removed 2 bases from V and 5 bases from J; junction bases left unmatched: 6. CDR1 is MGHRA and CDR2 is YSYEKL in the germline V gene. CDR3 coding DNA: TGCGCCAGCAGCCAACTCGACAGGGTGGACGAGCAGTACTTC. It codes for CASSQLDRVDEQYF.

This clone was observed a handful of times. The chain uses TRBV5-1 and TRBJ1-1; a possible D gene is TRBD1 (5 bases). This CDR3 spans 14 amino acids. CDR1 is SGHRS and CDR2 is YFSETQ in the germline V gene. The ends were cut back, 1 base at V and 5 bases at J, with 12 bases in the middle. CDR3 residues: CASSLFPGGTEAFF. The CDR3 DNA follows: TGCGCCAGCAGCTTGTTTCCGGGGGGGACTGAAGCTTTCTTT.

The V gene is TRBV30, the J gene TRBJ2-2; D is unresolved. Germline CDR1 is GTSNPN and CDR2 is SVGIG (reference sequence). The CDR3 runs to 12 residues. V shed 1 base and J shed 4 bases, with 4 bases lying between them. CDR3 loop: CAWSAFTGELFF. As DNA, the CDR3 is TGTGCCTGGAGTGCGTTCACCGGGGAGCTGTTTTTT.

This sequence joins TRBV11-2 and TRBJ2-5, with 11 nucleotides matching TRBD2. From germline, CDR1 is SGHAT and CDR2 FQNNGV. The CDR3 runs 18 residues. V lost 2 bases to trimming and J lost 1 base; unmatched junction nucleotides: 9. DNA for the CDR3: TGTGCCAGCAGCTTACCGAGACTAGCGGGGAGCATCCAAGAGACCCAGTACTTC. Protein: CASSLPRLAGSIQETQYF.

The chain combines TRBV30 with TRBJ1-3; D not certain. This CDR3 comprises 15 residues. Germline CDR1 GTSNPN, CDR2 SVGIG (reference sequence). The V end was cut by 1 base, the J end by 0 bases, with 10 bases between. The CDR3 coding sequence is TGTGCCTGGAGTGGAATAACCCTCTCTGGAAACACCATATATTTT. This codes for CAWSGITLSGNTIYF.

Only a few counts were recorded for this clone. This sequence joins TRBV12-5 and TRBJ1-4; no definite D call. V shed 3 bases and J shed 16 bases, with 24 bases lying between them. The CDR3 runs 15 residues. CDR1 is LGHNT and CDR2 is FRNRAP in the germline V gene. CDR3 bases: TGTGCTAGTGGTTTAGCGATGGTATGCGGATTGAACGGGTTTTTT. As protein: CASGLAMVCGLNGFF.

This clone was seen a single time. This chain links TRBV27 with TRBJ2-3; 8 bases align to TRBD2. The J segment lost 1 base and the V segment lost 6 bases, leaving 15 bases of the junction unmatched. The CDR3 extends over 18 amino acids. Germline loops: CDR1 MNHEY, CDR2 SMNVEV (reference sequence). CDR3 residues: CASRSGLAGGPRTDTQYF. The CDR3 region has the DNA TGTGCCAGCAGGTCAGGACTAGCTGGGGGGCCTCGCACAGATACGCAGTATTTT.

The rearrangement links TRBV6-5 to TRBJ2-2, with D possibly TRBD2 on 5 matching bases. The germline V gene encodes CDR1 MNHEY and CDR2 SVGAGI. This CDR3 has 15 residues. V lost 2 bases and J lost 7, with 14 bases in between. CDR3 sequence reads: CASSYDSAAGGELFF. The CDR3 DNA is TGTGCCAGCAGTTACGACTCGGCCGCGGGCGGGGAGCTGTTTTTT.

The chain combines TRBV2 with TRBJ2-3; TRBD2 is a possible D gene (6 bases). With 8 bases removed from V and 0 bases from J, the gap between germline ends came to 18 bases. This CDR3 comprises 16 residues. Germline V gene sequence: CDR1 SNHLY, CDR2 FYNNEI. CDR3 sequence reads: CASGRWGDLSTDTQYF. DNA for the CDR3: TGTGCCAGCGGGAGGTGGGGGGACTTAAGCACAGATACGCAGTATTTT.

The table lists this clone with a count of one. V is TRBV7-2 and J is TRBJ2-5; D call uncertain. Near its end, the DNA agrees better with TRBJ2-7, so the J call may be wrong. CDR3 length: 16 residues. Germline CDR1 and CDR2: SGHTA and FQGNSA. DNA for the CDR3: TGTGCCAGCAGCTTAAAGGAGATTAATGGCCAATACGAGCAGTACTTC. Translated, it gives CASSLKEINGQYEQYF.

This clone turned up a few times. The gene calls are TRBV9 and TRBJ1-1, with 8 nucleotides matching TRBD1. The V and J ends lost 3 bases and 3 bases, in that order; junction bases with no gene match: 7. This CDR3 region has 15 residues. Germline CDR1 is SGDLS and CDR2 is YYNGEE. CDR3 residues: CASSARTGRDTEAFF. CDR3 coding DNA: TGTGCCAGCAGCGCCAGGACAGGGAGAGACACTGAAGCTTTCTTT. The entire variable domain, with the rest obtained from reference TRBV9 and TRBJ1-1, is as follows: DSGVTQTPKHLITATGQRVTLRCSPRSGDLSVYWYQQSLDQGLQFLIQYYNGEERAKGNILERFSAQQFPDLHSELNLSSLELGDSALYFCASSARTGRDTEAFFGQGTRLTVV.

This rearrangement joins TRBV19 to TRBJ1-5; TRBD1 matches at 7 bases. J lost 1 base, V lost 7 bases, and 4 bases had no gene match. The CDR3 totals 14 residues. CDR1 is LNHDA and CDR2 is SQIVND in the germline V gene (reference sequence). The CDR3 DNA reads as TGTGCCAGTATCGAGACAGGGAGCAATCAGCCCCAGCATTTT. Translating gives CASIETGSNQPQHF.

V and J are TRBV5-6 and TRBJ2-1, with D unresolved. Trimming cost V 2 bases and J 5 bases, with 14 bases left between them. CDR1 and CDR2 (germline): SGHDT, YYEEEE. This CDR3 is built from 15 residues. The DNA of the CDR3 is TGTGCCAGCAGCTTTAGCCCGCAGTCTAACAATGAGCAGTTCTTC. This sequence encodes CASSFSPQSNNEQFF.

The chain employs TRBV6-1 and TRBJ2-4, with TRBD1 matching over 7 bases. Trimming at V came to 0 bases and at J to 0 bases, leaving 5 bases not matched to a gene. The CDR3 sequence is 17 residues long. CDR1 is MNHNS and CDR2 is SASEGT in the germline V gene. CDR3 nucleotides: TGTGCCAGCAGTGAAGCAAGGACAGGAGTAGCCAAAAACATTCAGTACTTC. It specifies CASSEARTGVAKNIQYF.

The genes are TRBV4-2 and TRBJ2-2; D unclear. The CDR3 covers 16 residues. Germline V CDR1 and CDR2: LGHNA, YNFKEQ. Trimming shortened V by 4 bases and J by 0 bases, and 12 bases separated the two germline ends. The CDR3 DNA sequence: TGTGCCAGCAGCCCGGGCAGAGATGCGAACACCGGGGAGCTGTTTTTT. Amino acid sequence: CASSPGRDANTGELFF.

This clone was seen only once. The genes are TRBV7-8 and TRBJ2-6; D not resolved. The germline V and J ends were trimmed by 5 bases and 5 bases, with 22 bases remaining between them. Looked up from germline, CDR1 is SGHVS and CDR2 is FQNEAQ. The CDR3 sequence is 18 residues long. CDR3 protein: CASSSNAYPQSRANVLTF. The DNA of the CDR3 is TGTGCCAGCAGCAGTAACGCTTACCCACAAAGTCGGGCCAACGTCCTGACTTTC.

This clone has a handful of counts. The V gene is TRBV6-5, the J gene TRBJ2-7; D is possibly TRBD1 (7 bases). Germline V CDR1 and CDR2: MNHEY, SVGAGI. The ends were cut back, 8 bases at V and 6 bases at J, with 20 bases in the middle. The CDR3 spans 14 residues. The CDR3, as DNA: TGTGCCAGCTCCGCGGGACAGAACCTTGGCGAGCAGTACTTC. Amino acids: CASSAGQNLGEQYF.

This clone occurred a few times. The chain uses TRBV29-1 and TRBJ2-3, with 8 bases lining up with TRBD2. V was clipped by 4 bases and J by 4 bases; unmatched bases: 10. The CDR3 has 15 residues. Germline CDR1 SQVTM, CDR2 ANQGSEA. As DNA, the CDR3 is TGCAGCGTTGGCGACGGGAGGGCCGTGGCAGATACGCAGTATTTT. This gives the protein CSVGDGRAVADTQYF.

The chain is built from TRBV7-9 and TRBJ2-6; no clear D. V shed 6 bases and J shed 0 bases, with 18 bases lying between them. Germline-derived CDR1 and CDR2 are SEHNR and FQNEAQ (reference sequence). The CDR3 is 18 residues long. For the CDR3, the DNA is TGTGCCAGCAGACCAGGAATGGGTACGGGCTCTGGGGCCAACGTCCTGACTTTC. It yields the protein CASRPGMGTGSGANVLTF.

This chain connects TRBV4-1 to TRBJ2-1; TRBD2 matches 14 bases. With V trimmed by 0 bases and J by 7 bases, 5 bases remained unmatched. Germline CDR1 and CDR2: MGHRA and YSYEKL. This CDR3 is 17 amino acids long. The CDR3 spells CASSQEPTSGRVNEQFF. Written as DNA, the CDR3 is TGCGCCAGCAGCCAAGAACCGACTAGCGGGAGGGTGAATGAGCAGTTCTTC.